This T cell receptor (beta chain) was sequenced for a study of tumor and adjacent non-tumor tissue in lung cancer. A note on this clonotype: Its antigen is undetermined. The CDR3 ends on some other residue instead of the conserved phenylalanine or tryptophan, so this is likely a read error. No DNA is shown, since the ends of the CDR3 on it are uncertain; the CDR3 is the one TCRdb lists.

Study outcomes and limitations: Higher tumor TCR diversity was associated with shorter survival.

The template was RNA from unsorted bulk tissue. This non-tumor lung sample came from over 3 cm beyond the tumor edge. The library came from three nested PCR rounds adapted from ARM-PCR protocols. Each CDR3 protein gets one entry after TCRdb re-called the multiplex PCR reads with MiXCR. This sample has 90,000 to 100,000 distinct CDR3 sequences, with 80% found just once. This TCR was recovered from a man in his 60s with small cell lung cancer. Input material: distant non-tumor lung tissue.

The CDR3 reads CTSSEGGLAGDEQYL. The rearrangement links TRBV6-1 to TRBJ2-7; the tabulated D call, TRBD2, remains unverified against the DNA. Germline CDR1 is MNHNS and CDR2 is SASEGT. The CDR3 has 15 amino acids, counting both end residues.